This T cell receptor beta chain was recovered during a study of lymphopenia after photon versus proton radiotherapy. Generated by immunoSEQ multiplex PCR, the TCRdb table keeps only in-frame clones and is missing some. The sample records over 25,000 clones, about nine tenths being singletons. With respect to this clone: Its antigen is unknown.

The CDR3 is 15 amino acids. With 0 bases removed from V and 8 bases from J, the gap between germline ends came to 15 bases. The germline gives CDR1 SGDLS, CDR2 YYNGEE. The study, taken as a whole, reports: In patients who died, overall survival fell as post-nadir TCR diversity dropped more. Oligoclonal CD8+ Temra expansion after nadir drove photon patients' diversity drop. Only patients who died were analyzed for survival; proton advantage is unproven. Under photons, naive T cells and diversity fell while effector/memory populations rose.

The sequence was obtained from a woman aged 50 to 60 with cholangiocarcinoma. This chain uses TRBV9 with TRBJ1-3; D is ambiguous. Sample: peripheral blood, taken from a patient treated with photon-based radiotherapy. The chain's CDR3 is CASSVGGRSPHTIYF. The CDR3 nucleotides are TGTGCCAGCAGCGTAGGAGGCAGATCACCCCACACCATATATTTT.